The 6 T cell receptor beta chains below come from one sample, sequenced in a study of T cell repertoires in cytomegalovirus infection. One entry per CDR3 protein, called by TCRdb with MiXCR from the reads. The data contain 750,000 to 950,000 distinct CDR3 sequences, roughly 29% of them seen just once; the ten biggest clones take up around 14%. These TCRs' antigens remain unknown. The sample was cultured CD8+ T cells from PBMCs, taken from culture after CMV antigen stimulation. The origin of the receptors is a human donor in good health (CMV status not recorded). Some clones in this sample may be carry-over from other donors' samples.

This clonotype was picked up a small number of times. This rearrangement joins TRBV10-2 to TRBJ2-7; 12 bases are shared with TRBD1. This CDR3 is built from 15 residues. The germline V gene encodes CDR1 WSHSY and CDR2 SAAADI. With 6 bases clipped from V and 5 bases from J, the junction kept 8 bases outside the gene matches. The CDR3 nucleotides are TGCGCCAGCAGAGCCGGGACAGGGGGCTTAAACGAGCAGTACTTC. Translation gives CASRAGTGGLNEQYF.

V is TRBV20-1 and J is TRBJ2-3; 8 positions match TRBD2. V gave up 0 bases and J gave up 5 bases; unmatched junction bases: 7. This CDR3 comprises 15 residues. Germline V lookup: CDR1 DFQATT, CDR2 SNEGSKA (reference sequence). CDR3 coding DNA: TGCAGTGCTAGAGATTATCGGGGGGGGCAAGATACGCAGTATTTT. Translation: CSARDYRGGQDTQYF.

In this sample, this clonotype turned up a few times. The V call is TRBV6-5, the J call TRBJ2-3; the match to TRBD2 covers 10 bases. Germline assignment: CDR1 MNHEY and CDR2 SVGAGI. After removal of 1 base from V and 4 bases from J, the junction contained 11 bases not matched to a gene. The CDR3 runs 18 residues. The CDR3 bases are TGTGCCAGCAGTTACTTGGCTAGCGGGGGAGCTACCCCAGATACGCAGTATTTT. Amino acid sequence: CASSYLASGGATPDTQYF.

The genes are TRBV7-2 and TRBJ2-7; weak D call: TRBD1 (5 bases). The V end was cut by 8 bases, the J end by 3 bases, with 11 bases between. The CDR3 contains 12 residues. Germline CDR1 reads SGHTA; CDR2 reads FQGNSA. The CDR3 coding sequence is TGTGCCAGCCTGGGGCTTTTCTACGAGCAGTACTTC. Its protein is CASLGLFYEQYF.

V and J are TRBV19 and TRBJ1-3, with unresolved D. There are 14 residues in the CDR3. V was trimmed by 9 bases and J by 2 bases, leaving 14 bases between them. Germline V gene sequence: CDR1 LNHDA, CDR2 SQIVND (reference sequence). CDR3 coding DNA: TGTGCCAGCCCCTCGCACGGACCTGGAAACACCATATATTTT. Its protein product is CASPSHGPGNTIYF. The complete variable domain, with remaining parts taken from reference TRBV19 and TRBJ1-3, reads DGGITQSPKYLFRKEGQNVTLSCEQNLNHDAMYWYRQDPGQGLRLIYYSQIVNDFQKGDIAEGYSVSREKKESFPLTVTSAQKNPTAFYLCASPSHGPGNTIYFGEGSWLTVV.

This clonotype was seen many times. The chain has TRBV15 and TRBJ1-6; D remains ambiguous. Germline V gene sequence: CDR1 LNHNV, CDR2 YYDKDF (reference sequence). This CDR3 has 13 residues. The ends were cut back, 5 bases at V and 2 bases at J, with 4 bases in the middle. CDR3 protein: CATSGTYNSPLHF. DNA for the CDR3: TGTGCCACCAGCGGAACCTATAATTCACCCCTCCACTTT.